The source of this TCR beta chain is a study of blood T cell repertoires in COVID-19. CDR3 length: 13 residues. Per the germline V gene, CDR1 is WNHNN and CDR2 is SYGVQD (reference sequence). The ends lost 6 bases at V and 6 bases at J; junction bases unmatched: 4. In the original analysis: Amplifying reference gene primers gave estimates of nucleated cell counts. Method: immunoSEQ multiplex PCR; TCRdb's copy keeps in-frame clones and lacks some. V, J and clone size were drawn from that table, and D and trimming were deduced from the DNA. The sample yields some 100,000 clones, approximately 90% seen once.

This clonotype was sampled from a man in his forties or fifties with active COVID-19. Sequencing was performed on peripheral blood. The J gene is TRBJ2-5, the V gene TRBV10-1; 10 positions agree with TRBD1. As DNA, the CDR3 is TGCGCCAGCAGCGTGGGACAGGGGAAGACCCAGTACTTC. This gives the protein CASSVGQGKTQYF.